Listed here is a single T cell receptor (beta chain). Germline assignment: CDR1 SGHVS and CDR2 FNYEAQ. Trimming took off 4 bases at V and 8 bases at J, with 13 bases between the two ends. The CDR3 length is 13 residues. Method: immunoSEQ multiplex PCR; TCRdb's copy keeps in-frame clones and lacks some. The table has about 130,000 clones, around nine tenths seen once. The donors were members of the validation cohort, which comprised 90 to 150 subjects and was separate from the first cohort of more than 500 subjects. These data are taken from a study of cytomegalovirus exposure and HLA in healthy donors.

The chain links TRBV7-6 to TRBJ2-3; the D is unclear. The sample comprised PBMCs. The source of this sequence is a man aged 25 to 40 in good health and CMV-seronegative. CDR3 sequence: CASSSIQVSTQYF. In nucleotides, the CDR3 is TGTGCCAGCAGCTCCATTCAAGTTAGTACGCAGTATTTT.